This TCR beta chain was obtained from a study of T-cell memory formation after mild COVID-19 (dated by TCRdb to the early 2020s). Background for the entire study: TCR sequence clusters from the two donors were found to be largely donor specific. Two young, previously healthy adult volunteers, one female and one male, were included in the cohort. T-cell clones expanding and contracting after mild COVID-19 in two donors were tracked by longitudinal TCRalpha and TCRbeta repertoire sequencing. The investigation overall reported the following: From day 15 to 85, contracting clones showed balanced CD4/CD8 phenotypes, whereas a second wave of clones that expanded from day 15 to 37 leaned towards CD4+. Contracting CD4+ clones were located mainly in the CM and EM memory subsets, whereas CD8+ clones were found to be enriched in EMRA. The study covered only two mild cases, and larger cohorts including severe cases with pre-infection samples were considered necessary. Whether the second-wave clones peaking on day 37 were SARS-CoV-2 specific was not confirmed. Some responding clones were detected in pre-infection memory, which suggested that pre-existing cross-reactive memory T cells had joined the SARS-CoV-2 response.

For this clonotype: The antigen it recognizes is unknown. Base quality data are lacking; no much larger clone is found one base away.

Ficoll-Paque density gradient centrifugation was used to isolate PBMCs. The cysteine opens and the phenylalanine closes a CDR3 of 15 amino acids. Of the read, only the CDR3 DNA is kept; its 45 bases are in frame from base 1. The V end gives up 5 bases and the J end 2 bases, leaving 6 bases in the junction not matched to a gene. The listed sequencing device is Illumina NovaSeq 6000. TCRalpha and TCRbeta cDNA libraries were constructed by 5'RACE with constant-segment primers, with sample barcodes and unique molecular identifiers being introduced. Trizol reagent was used to extract RNA from every sample. Library amplification was performed in two PCR steps, and a second sample barcode and Illumina TruSeq adapters were introduced in the second step. Sequencing of the libraries was done on an Illumina NovaSeq, producing 2 x 150 bp paired-end reads. The published analysis was carried out like this. The reads were demultiplexed and collapsed into UMI-guided consensus sequences using migec v1.2.7. Using mixcr v2.1.11, UMI consensuses were aligned to TRA and TRB V and J templates and then assembled into clonotypes. A clonotype was counted as expanded or contracted only if both edgeR and NoisET called the change significant, with noise models trained on biological replicates. edgeR calls used a false discovery rate-adjusted p below 0.01 and a log2 fold-change threshold of 1. As an exploratory analysis of dynamics, PCA with hierarchical clustering was applied to max-normalized trajectories of the 1000 most abundant clonotypes. Each responding clone was given a CD4 or CD8 phenotype based on the CD4+ and CD8+ repertoires, which had been sequenced separately. Using fastp trimming at Q25 and MiXCR clonotype assembly, TCRdb reanalyzed the public sequencing data and kept in-frame beta chains. Each CDR3 protein appears once, grouped with its most common genes and DNA. These V and J calls originate from TCRdb's pipeline instead of the authors' own analysis. The sample table records about 110,000 distinct CDR3 sequences; 18% of these occur just once. Over 4.5% of the sample rests with the top ten.

The sequence derives from a man between 18 and 29 years old who had mild COVID-19 (a few samples of this study predate the infection). The sample titles of this study are shuffled in the database, so cell type and time point are left out; the donor was told from shared clones. The rearrangement joined TRBV12-3 or TRBV12-4 to TRBJ2-5; TRBD2 lines up with 9 middle nucleotides. Input material: PBMCs or a T cell subset sorted from them (not recorded which). At the DNA level, the sequence is TGTGCCAGCAGTGTGGGACTAGCCCGTCAAGAGACCCAGTACTTC. It is translated as CASSVGLARQETQYF.